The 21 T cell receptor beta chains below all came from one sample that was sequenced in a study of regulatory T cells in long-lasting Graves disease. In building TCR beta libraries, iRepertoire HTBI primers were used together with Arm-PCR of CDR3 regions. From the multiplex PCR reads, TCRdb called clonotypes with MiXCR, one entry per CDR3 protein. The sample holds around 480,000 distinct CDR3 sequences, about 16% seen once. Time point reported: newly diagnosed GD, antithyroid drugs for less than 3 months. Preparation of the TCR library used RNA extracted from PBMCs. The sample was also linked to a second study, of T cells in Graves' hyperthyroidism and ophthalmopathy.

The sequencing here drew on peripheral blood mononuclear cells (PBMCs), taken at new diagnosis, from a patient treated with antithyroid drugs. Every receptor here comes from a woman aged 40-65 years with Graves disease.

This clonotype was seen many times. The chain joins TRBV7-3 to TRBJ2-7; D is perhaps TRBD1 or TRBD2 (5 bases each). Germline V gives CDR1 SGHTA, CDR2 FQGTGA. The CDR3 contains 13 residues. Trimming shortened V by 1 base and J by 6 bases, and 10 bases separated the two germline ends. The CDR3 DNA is TGTGCCAGCAGCTTAAGTTCCGGGACCGAGCAGTACTTC. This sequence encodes CASSLSSGTEQYF.

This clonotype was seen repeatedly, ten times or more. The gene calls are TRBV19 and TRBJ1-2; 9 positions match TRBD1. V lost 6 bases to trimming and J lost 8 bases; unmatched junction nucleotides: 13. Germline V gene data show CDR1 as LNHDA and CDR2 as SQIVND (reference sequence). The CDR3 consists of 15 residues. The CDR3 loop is CASRAPGQGVGGYTF. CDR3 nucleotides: TGTGCCAGTAGGGCCCCGGGACAGGGAGTTGGCGGCTACACCTTC.

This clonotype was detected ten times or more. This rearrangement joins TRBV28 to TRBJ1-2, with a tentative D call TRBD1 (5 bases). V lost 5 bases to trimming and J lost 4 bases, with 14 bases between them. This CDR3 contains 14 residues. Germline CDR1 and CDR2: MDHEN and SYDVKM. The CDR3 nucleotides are TGTGCCAGCAGTCGTCAGGGAAGGGGCTATGGCTACACCTTC. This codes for CASSRQGRGYGYTF.

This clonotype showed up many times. The CDR3 protein is CASRGSITEAFF. The CDR3 region has the DNA TGCGCCAGCAGGGGGTCTATCACTGAAGCTTTCTTT. The genes are TRBV10-2 and TRBJ1-1; the D is unclear. The CDR3 has 12 residues. Germline V lookup: CDR1 WSHSY, CDR2 SAAADI. The V gene lost 6 bases and the J gene lost 4 bases, with 9 bases spanning the gap.

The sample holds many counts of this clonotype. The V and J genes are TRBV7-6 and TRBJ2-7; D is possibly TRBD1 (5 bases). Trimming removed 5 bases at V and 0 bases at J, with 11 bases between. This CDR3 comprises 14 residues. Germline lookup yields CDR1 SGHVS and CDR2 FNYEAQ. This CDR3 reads CASSVDTSSYEQYF. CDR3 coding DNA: TGTGCCAGCAGCGTGGACACAAGCTCCTACGAGCAGTACTTC.

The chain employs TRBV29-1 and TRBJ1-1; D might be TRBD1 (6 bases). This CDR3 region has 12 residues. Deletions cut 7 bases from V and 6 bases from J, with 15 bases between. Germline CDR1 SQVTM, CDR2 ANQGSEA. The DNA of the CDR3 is TGCAGCGGGGGGGTCACAGGGTCTGAAGCTTTCTTT. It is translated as CSGGVTGSEAFF.

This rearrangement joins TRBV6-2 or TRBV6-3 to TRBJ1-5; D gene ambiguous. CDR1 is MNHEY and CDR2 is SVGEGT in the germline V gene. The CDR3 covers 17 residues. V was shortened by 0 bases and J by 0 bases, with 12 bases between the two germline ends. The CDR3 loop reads CASSYSSSEYSNQPQHF. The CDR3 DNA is TGTGCCAGCAGTTACTCGAGCAGCGAGTATAGCAATCAGCCCCAGCATTTT.

The CDR3 protein is CASSLQTTSGGATDTQYF. As DNA, the CDR3 is TGTGCCAGCAGTCTACAGACAACTAGCGGGGGGGCAACAGATACGCAGTATTTT. The chain recombines TRBV12-3 or TRBV12-4 with TRBJ2-3; TRBD2 matches at 13 bases. With 5 bases clipped from V and 3 bases from J, the junction kept 11 bases outside the gene matches. The CDR3 length is 18 residues.

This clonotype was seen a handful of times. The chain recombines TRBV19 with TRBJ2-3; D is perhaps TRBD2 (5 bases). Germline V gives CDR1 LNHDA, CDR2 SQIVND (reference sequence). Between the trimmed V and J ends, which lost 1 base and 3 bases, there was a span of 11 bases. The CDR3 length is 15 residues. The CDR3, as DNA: TGTGCCAGTAGTATAGGAGGGTTCAAGACAGATACGCAGTATTTT. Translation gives CASSIGGFKTDTQYF. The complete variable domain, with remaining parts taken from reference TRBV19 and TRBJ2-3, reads DGGITQSPKYLFRKEGQNVTLSCEQNLNHDAMYWYRQDPGQGLRLIYYSQIVNDFQKGDIAEGYSVSREKKESFPLTVTSAQKNPTAFYLCASSIGGFKTDTQYFGPGTRLTVL.

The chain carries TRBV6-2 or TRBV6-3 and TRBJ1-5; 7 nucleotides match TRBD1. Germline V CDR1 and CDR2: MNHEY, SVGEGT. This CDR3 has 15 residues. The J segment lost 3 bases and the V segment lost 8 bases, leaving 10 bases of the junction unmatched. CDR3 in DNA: TGTGCCAGCGTAACAGGGGATTTGGCCAATCAGCCCCAGCATTTT. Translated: CASVTGDLANQPQHF.

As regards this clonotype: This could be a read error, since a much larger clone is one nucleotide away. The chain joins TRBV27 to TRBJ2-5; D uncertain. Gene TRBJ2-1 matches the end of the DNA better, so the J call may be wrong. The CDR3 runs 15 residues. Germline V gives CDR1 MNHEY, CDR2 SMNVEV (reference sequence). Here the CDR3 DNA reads TGTGCCAGCAGACTGACAAAGGGAAGGCTCGACGAGCAGTTCTTC. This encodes CASRLTKGRLDEQFF.

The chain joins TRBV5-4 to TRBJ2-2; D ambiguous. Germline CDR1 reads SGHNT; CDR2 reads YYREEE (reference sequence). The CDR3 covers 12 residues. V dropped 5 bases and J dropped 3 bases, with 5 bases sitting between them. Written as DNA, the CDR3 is TGTGCCAGCAGGAGCGACACCGGGGAGCTGTTTTTT. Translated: CASRSDTGELFF.

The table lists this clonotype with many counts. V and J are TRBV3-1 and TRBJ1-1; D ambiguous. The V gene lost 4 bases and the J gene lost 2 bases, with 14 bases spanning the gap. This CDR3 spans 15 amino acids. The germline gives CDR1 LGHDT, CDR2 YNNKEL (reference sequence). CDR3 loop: CASSPDDGVNTEAFF. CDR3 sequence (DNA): TGTGCCAGCAGCCCGGACGATGGGGTTAACACTGAAGCTTTCTTT.

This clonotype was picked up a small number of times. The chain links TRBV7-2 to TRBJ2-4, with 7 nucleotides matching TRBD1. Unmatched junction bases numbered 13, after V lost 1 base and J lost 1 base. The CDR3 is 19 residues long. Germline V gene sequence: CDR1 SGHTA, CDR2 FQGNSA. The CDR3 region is CASSLGETGQRGAKNIQYF. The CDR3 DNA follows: TGTGCCAGCAGCTTAGGCGAGACAGGGCAAAGAGGCGCCAAAAACATTCAGTACTTC.

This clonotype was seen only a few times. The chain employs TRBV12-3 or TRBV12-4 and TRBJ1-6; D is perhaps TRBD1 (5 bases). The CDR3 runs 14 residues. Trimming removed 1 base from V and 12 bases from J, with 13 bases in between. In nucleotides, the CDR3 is TGTGCCAGCAGTTTAGAGGGGACGGCGCAACCCCTCCACTTT. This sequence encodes CASSLEGTAQPLHF.

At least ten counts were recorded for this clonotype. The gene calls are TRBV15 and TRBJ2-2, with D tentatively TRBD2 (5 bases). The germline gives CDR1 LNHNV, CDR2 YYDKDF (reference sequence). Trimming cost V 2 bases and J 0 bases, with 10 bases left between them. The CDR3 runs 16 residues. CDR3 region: CATSRTGLANTGELFF. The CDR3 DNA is TGTGCCACCAGCAGAACCGGACTTGCGAACACCGGGGAGCTGTTTTTT.

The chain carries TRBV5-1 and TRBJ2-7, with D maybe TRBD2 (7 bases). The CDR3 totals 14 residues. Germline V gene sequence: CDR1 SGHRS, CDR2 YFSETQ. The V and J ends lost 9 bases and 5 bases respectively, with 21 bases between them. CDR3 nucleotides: TGCGCCACCAAGGGGGGCGGGGGAGAGGACGAGCAGTACTTC. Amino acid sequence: CATKGGGGEDEQYF.

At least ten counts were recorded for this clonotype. As DNA, the CDR3 is TGTGCCAGCAGTCTTGCAGGACCGAACACCGGGGAGCTGTTTTTT. Translating it yields CASSLAGPNTGELFF. The V gene is TRBV2, the J gene TRBJ2-2; D is unclear. The germline CDR1 and CDR2 sequences are SNHLY and FYNNEI. V gave up 5 bases and J gave up 0 bases, with 10 bases separating them. The CDR3 covers 15 residues.

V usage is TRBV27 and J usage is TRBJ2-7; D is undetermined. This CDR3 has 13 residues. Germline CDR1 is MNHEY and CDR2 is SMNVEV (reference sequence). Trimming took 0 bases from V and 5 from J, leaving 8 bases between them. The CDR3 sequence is CASSLSGSNEQYF. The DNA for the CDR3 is TGTGCCAGCAGTTTATCAGGGTCTAACGAGCAGTACTTC.

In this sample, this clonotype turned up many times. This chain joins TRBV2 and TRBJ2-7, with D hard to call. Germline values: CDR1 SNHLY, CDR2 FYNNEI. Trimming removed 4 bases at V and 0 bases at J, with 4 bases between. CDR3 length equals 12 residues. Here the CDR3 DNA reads TGTGCCAGCAGTGTCGGCTCCTACGAGCAGTACTTC. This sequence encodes CASSVGSYEQYF.

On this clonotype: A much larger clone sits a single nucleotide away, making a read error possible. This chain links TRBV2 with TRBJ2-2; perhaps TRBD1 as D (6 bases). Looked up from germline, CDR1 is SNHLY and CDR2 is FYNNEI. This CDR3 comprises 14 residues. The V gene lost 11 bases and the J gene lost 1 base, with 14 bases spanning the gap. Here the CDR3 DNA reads TGTGCCGGCATCGGACAGTTGAACACCGGGGAGCTGTTTTTT. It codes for CAGIGQLNTGELFF.